This T cell receptor (beta chain) was sequenced for a study of T cells in Graves' hyperthyroidism and ophthalmopathy. The CDR3 runs 19 residues. Trimming took 3 bases from V and 0 from J; bases not matched to a gene: 13. Germline V gene lookup returns CDR1 MDHEN and CDR2 SYDVKM. The investigators amplified TCR beta CDR3 regions from RNA transcripts. The study used the HTBI primer set for a first-round RT-PCR of the TCR CDR3. A single record per CDR3 protein comes from TCRdb applying MiXCR to the multiplex PCR reads. The sample holds 250,000 to 300,000 distinct CDR3 sequences, roughly 13% seen once. This clonotype has ten or more counts.

Source material: blood. The receptor's source is a woman aged 40-49 years with Graves' hyperthyroidism. The chain joins TRBV28 to TRBJ2-4, with TRBD1 matching over 8 bases. The CDR3 nucleotides are TGTGCCAGCAGTTTGAAGGGCCAGGGGGCCCCCTTAGCCAAAAACATTCAGTACTTC. This codes for CASSLKGQGAPLAKNIQYF.